This T cell receptor beta chain comes out of a study of T cell clonality in common variable immunodeficiency. The table came from immunoSEQ multiplex PCR; TCRdb's copy has only in-frame clones and leaves some out. The sample gives approximately 81,000 clones, none seen only once, and the top ten clones hold about 0.8%. There are many counts of this clone. The DNA ends 3 residues before the CDR3 does, and the rest of the CDR3 is filled in from the germline J gene. Deletions cut 1 base from V and 6 bases from J, with 3 bases between. CDR1 and CDR2 (germline): SGHVS, FNYEAQ. The CDR3 loop spans 12 amino acids.

Material for sequencing was peripheral blood mononuclear cells. The rearrangement joins TRBV7-6 to TRBJ2-2; D is unclear. The clonotype was recovered from a person aged 18 to 70 in good health. The CDR3 DNA, read in part, is TGTGCCAGCAGCTTAGAGGCCGGGGAG. It specifies CASSLEAGE. The full-length CDR3 reads as CASSLEAGELFF. Supplemented by reference TRBV7-6 and TRBJ2-2, the full variable domain reads GAGVSQSPRYKVTKRGQDVALRCDPISGHVSLYWYRQALGQGPEFLTYFNYEAQQDKSGLPNDRFSAERPEGSISTLTIQRTEQRDSAMYRCASSLEAGELFFGEGSRLTVL.